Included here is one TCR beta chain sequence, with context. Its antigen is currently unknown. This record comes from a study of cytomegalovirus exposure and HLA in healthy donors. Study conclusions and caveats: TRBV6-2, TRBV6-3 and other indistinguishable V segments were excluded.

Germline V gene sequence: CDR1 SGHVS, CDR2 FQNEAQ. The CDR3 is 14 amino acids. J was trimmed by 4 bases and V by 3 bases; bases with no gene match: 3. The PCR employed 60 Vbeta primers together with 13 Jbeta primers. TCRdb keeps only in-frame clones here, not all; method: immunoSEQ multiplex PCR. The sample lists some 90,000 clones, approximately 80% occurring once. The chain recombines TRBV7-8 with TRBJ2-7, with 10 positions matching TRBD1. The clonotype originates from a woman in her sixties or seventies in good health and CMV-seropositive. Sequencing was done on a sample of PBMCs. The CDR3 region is CASSFRTGGYEQYF. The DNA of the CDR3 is TGTGCCAGCAGCTTCCGGACAGGGGGGTACGAGCAGTACTTC. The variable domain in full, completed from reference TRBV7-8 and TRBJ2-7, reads GAGVSQSPRYKVAKRGQDVALRCDPISGHVSLFWYQQALGQGPEFLTYFQNEAQLDKSGLPSDRFFAERPEGSVSTLKIQRTQQEDSAVYLCASSFRTGGYEQYFGPGTRLTVT.